Listed below are T cell receptor beta chains from one sample, sequenced in a study of metastatic and nonmetastatic thyroid tumors. TCRdb re-analyzed the PCR reads using MiXCR. The profile shows approximately 37,000 clones, roughly 22% of them singletons. Sequencing used tumor tissue. The receptors stem from a male donor with papillary thyroid cancer or a benign thyroid nodule (not recorded which). Some clones in this sample may be carry-over from other donors' samples. The CDR3 runs from the conserved cysteine through the conserved F or W. D genes are given only for firm matches. Some rows mark clone size as missing; the rest say once, few, many or name a class of expanded clone.

j_call d_call clone_size v_call cdr3_nt cdr3_aa
TRBJ1-1 . . TRBV6-1 TGTGCCAGCAGTGAAAAAGAGAACACTGAAGCTTTCTTT CASSEKENTEAFF
TRBJ2-7 TRBD1 medium-sized TRBV7-2 TGTGCCAGCAGCTCCGGACTCAGGGGGCTCTACGAGCAGTACTTC CASSSGLRGLYEQYF
TRBJ2-5 TRBD2 . TRBV20-1 TGCAGTGCCCAAGCGGGAGACGAGACCCAGTACTTC CSAQAGDETQYF
TRBJ2-1 . . TRBV11-2 TGTGCCAGCAGCCCCCCATCGTTTAGCTCCTACAATGAGCAGTTCTTC CASSPPSFSSYNEQFF
TRBJ2-7 TRBD1 . TRBV6-5 TGTGCCAGCAGTTACGCCCCCGGGACAGGGGTTTACGAGCAGTACTTC CASSYAPGTGVYEQYF
TRBJ2-7 . many TRBV27 TGTGCCAGCAATGGGGCAGGGGACGAGCAGTACTTC CASNGAGDEQYF
TRBJ2-1 . many TRBV5-4 TGTGCCAGCAGCTTGGAGGAAGACAGCTACAATGAGCAGTTCTTC CASSLEEDSYNEQFF
TRBJ1-3 . many TRBV7-8 TGTGCCAGCAGCTTAATCATGGGACAAAGCTCTGGAAACACCATATATTTT CASSLIMGQSSGNTIYF
TRBJ2-7 . medium-sized TRBV28 TGTGCCAGCAGACGTTCAGGAATCTCCTATCCCGAGCAGTACTTC CASRRSGISYPEQYF
TRBJ2-7 . few TRBV27 TGTGCCAGCAAACCGCAATGTATTGAGGTGGTGGAGCAGTACTTC CASKPQCIEVVEQYF
TRBJ1-4 TRBD1 many TRBV4-1 TGCGCCAGCAGGAAGGAGGGGGCCGCAACTAATGAAAAACTGTTTTTT CASRKEGAATNEKLFF
TRBJ1-5 TRBD1 many TRBV20-1 TGCAGTGCCGCGGGACAGGGGGACCAGCCCCAGCATTTT CSAAGQGDQPQHF
TRBJ2-7 TRBD2 medium-sized TRBV20-1 TGCAGTGCTACCTTGGGGACTAGCGGATACGAGCAGTACTTC CSATLGTSGYEQYF
TRBJ1-5 . . TRBV7-6 TGTGCCAGCAGCTTATTACCCACCGGGGATAGCAATCAGCCCCAGCATTTT CASSLLPTGDSNQPQHF
TRBJ2-7 . once TRBV11-3 TGTGCCAGCAGCTTAGAGAAGGGGCCCGGGCCCTACGAGCAGTACTTC CASSLEKGPGPYEQYF
TRBJ2-7 TRBD2 few TRBV6-2/TRBV6-3 TGTGCCAGCAGTTACGCCGGGACTAGCGGGTGGTACGAGCAGTACTTC CASSYAGTSGWYEQYF
TRBJ2-3 TRBD2 many TRBV19 TGTGCCAGTAGGGAGCGGGATAACACAGATACGCAGTATTTT CASRERDNTDTQYF
TRBJ2-1 TRBD1 many TRBV5-6 TGTGCCAGCAGCAAGTCCGGGACAGGGAACCATGAGCAGTTCTTC CASSKSGTGNHEQFF
TRBJ2-1 . once TRBV7-2 TGTGCCAGCGGGGGGGGGCTGGACAATGAGCAGTTCTTC CASGGGLDNEQFF
TRBJ1-1 TRBD1 many TRBV29-1 TGCAGCGTCGACAGGGGCACTAACACTGAAGCTTTCTTT CSVDRGTNTEAFF
TRBJ2-2 TRBD2 many TRBV30 TGTGCCTGGAGTGTAGGCGCTAGCGGGAGTCCCGGGGAGCTGTTTTTT CAWSVGASGSPGELFF
TRBJ1-2 . few TRBV6-9 TGTGCCAGCAGTGAAGTGGGGGCGCGGGGCTACACCTTC CASSEVGARGYTF